This is a list of T cell receptor beta chains from one sample in a study of tumor and adjacent non-tumor tissue in lung cancer. TCRdb reanalysed the multiplex PCR reads using MiXCR and keeps one entry per CDR3 protein. Of roughly 120,000 distinct CDR3 sequences in the sample, 84% are singletons; the top ten hold 22%. Sample: lung tumor tissue. The receptors derive from a man aged 70 or older with non-small cell lung cancer. The CDR3 runs from the conserved cysteine through the conserved F or W.

CDR3: CASSYLRYSYEQYF
length: 14
J: TRBJ2-7
V: TRBV6-5

CDR3: CASRKSDHPTSGLPHETQHF
length: 20
J: TRBJ2-5
V: TRBV12-3/TRBV12-4

CDR3: CASSPRKQNTEASF
length: 14
J: TRBJ1-1
V: TRBV12-3/TRBV12-4

CDR3: CSVCGIPDEKQFF
length: 13
J: TRBJ1-4
V: TRBV29-1

CDR3: CRANGGADEQFF
length: 12
J: TRBJ2-1
V: TRBV20-1

CDR3: CGSSPGGSGERQPQHF
length: 16
J: TRBJ1-5
V: TRBV14

CDR3: CASSRTEGGTGELFF
length: 15
J: TRBJ2-2
V: TRBV4-1

CDR3: CTSSTHSWTSGTTRELCF
length: 18
J: TRBJ2-2
V: TRBV28

CDR3: CAGSLHRAYTF
length: 11
J: TRBJ1-2
V: TRBV28

CDR3: CASSPDSQSEELFF
length: 14
J: TRBJ2-2
V: TRBV11-2

CDR3: CATTGQETGRQYF
length: 13
J: TRBJ2-3
V: TRBV10-3

CDR3: CTSSYSNGKNSPLHF
length: 15
J: TRBJ1-6
V: TRBV6-5

CDR3: CSAMAERPEALF
length: 12
J: TRBJ1-1
V: TRBV29-1

CDR3: CASSLGVSNYGYTF
length: 14
J: TRBJ1-2
V: TRBV11-2

CDR3: CASSINPGENYGYTF
length: 15
J: TRBJ1-2
V: TRBV7-6

CDR3: CASSSQGSGEQFF
length: 13
J: TRBJ2-1
V: TRBV6-6

CDR3: CSARQGLSTDTQYF
length: 14
J: TRBJ2-3
V: TRBV20-1

CDR3: CASSPQSGGLMEQYF
length: 15
J: TRBJ2-7
V: TRBV6-2/TRBV6-3

CDR3: CSVQDLVGQPRDIQHF
length: 16
J: TRBJ2-4
V: TRBV29-1

CDR3: CANSQDLAGGPDTQCF
length: 16
J: TRBJ2-3
V: TRBV4-3

CDR3: CASSYLVGVSNDQLF
length: 15
J: TRBJ2-1
V: TRBV6-5

CDR3: CNAGGQGLLRKPQHF
length: 15
J: TRBJ1-5
V: TRBV20-1

CDR3: CANQRDLGADTQYF
length: 14
J: TRBJ2-3
V: TRBV6-2/TRBV6-3

CDR3: CASTPPDSYEQYF
length: 13
J: TRBJ2-7
V: TRBV12-3/TRBV12-4

CDR3: CASSRGNTTYF
length: 11
J: TRBJ1-3
V: TRBV6-2/TRBV6-3

CDR3: CANNKQELETQYF
length: 13
J: TRBJ2-5
V: TRBV6-1

CDR3: CASSLHVRDRASYNEQLF
length: 18
J: TRBJ2-1
V: TRBV11-2

CDR3: CASSQAIGGTEAFF
length: 14
J: TRBJ1-1
V: TRBV4-2

CDR3: CASSSTTVDEHYF
length: 13
J: TRBJ2-7
V: TRBV13

CDR3: CASGSTSGTNEQFF
length: 14
J: TRBJ2-1
V: TRBV6-2/TRBV6-3

CDR3: CSARAGQMYSPLHF
length: 14
J: TRBJ1-6
V: TRBV20-1

CDR3: CSSSYPMAVGHQDTQYF
length: 17
J: TRBJ2-3
V: TRBV6-2/TRBV6-3

CDR3: CASSPRTGESSYDSPLHF
length: 18
J: TRBJ1-6
V: TRBV11-2

CDR3: CSAREGRANNGELFF
length: 15
J: TRBJ2-2
V: TRBV20-1

CDR3: CAISGGVRRFYEQYF
length: 15
J: TRBJ2-7
V: TRBV10-3

CDR3: CVSRYQNSALHF
length: 12
J: TRBJ1-6
V: TRBV6-5

CDR3: CASSLEFQGSYNEQFF
length: 16
J: TRBJ2-1
V: TRBV5-6

CDR3: CATSIERNTEAFF
length: 13
J: TRBJ1-1
V: TRBV19

CDR3: CASSYHMENQRQHF
length: 14
J: TRBJ1-5
V: TRBV6-2/TRBV6-3

CDR3: CANSSVISGTNVLTF
length: 15
J: TRBJ2-6
V: TRBV28

CDR3: CVISGTGVYELYF
length: 13
J: TRBJ2-7
V: TRBV10-3

CDR3: CANSPQTAMKTEAFF
length: 15
J: TRBJ1-1
V: TRBV12-3/TRBV12-4

CDR3: CASSYLIGEQFF
length: 12
J: TRBJ2-1
V: TRBV6-2/TRBV6-3

CDR3: CASSSMGNNEQFF
length: 13
J: TRBJ2-1
V: TRBV7-9

CDR3: CASSPALVGYYNEQFF
length: 16
J: TRBJ2-1
V: TRBV7-8

CDR3: CASSNPDRACNQPQHF
length: 16
J: TRBJ1-5
V: TRBV12-3/TRBV12-4

CDR3: CASSASEVSTDTQYF
length: 15
J: TRBJ2-3
V: TRBV5-1

CDR3: CVSNIWGKNEQFF
length: 13
J: TRBJ2-1
V: TRBV6-1